This T cell receptor (beta chain) stems from a study of beta chain features in type 1 diabetes. Findings and caveats of the study: Patients with type 1 diabetes carried fewer insertions and had more deletions at their VDJ junctions. The study found that naive, central memory and Treg TCRB repertoires appeared more similar in patients than in healthy donors. Moderate but significant shortening of TCRB CDR3s was recorded in all four CD4+ subsets from Type 1 diabetes patients.

A note on this clone: Its antigen is unknown.

cDNA synthesis used the whole RNA isolate, giving expressed TCRB sequences. Using immunoSEQ multiplex PCR, the repertoire was profiled, and TCRdb retains in-frame clones only, with some absent. The sample carries around 650,000 clones, 9.5% to 15% recorded once. The TCR sequence derives from a man aged 25-40 years with type 1 diabetes. The sample was naive CD4+ T cells from blood.

The CDR3 DNA reads as TGTGCCAGCAGTTACAACACAGGGGGCTATGGCTACACCTTC. It yields the protein CASSYNTGGYGYTF. The chain has TRBV6-5 and TRBJ1-2; the match to TRBD1 covers 8 bases. The CDR3 is made up of 14 amino acids. Germline trimming cut 2 bases from V and 4 bases from J; bases unmatched to any gene: 3. CDR1 is MNHEY, CDR2 SVGAGI, per germline.